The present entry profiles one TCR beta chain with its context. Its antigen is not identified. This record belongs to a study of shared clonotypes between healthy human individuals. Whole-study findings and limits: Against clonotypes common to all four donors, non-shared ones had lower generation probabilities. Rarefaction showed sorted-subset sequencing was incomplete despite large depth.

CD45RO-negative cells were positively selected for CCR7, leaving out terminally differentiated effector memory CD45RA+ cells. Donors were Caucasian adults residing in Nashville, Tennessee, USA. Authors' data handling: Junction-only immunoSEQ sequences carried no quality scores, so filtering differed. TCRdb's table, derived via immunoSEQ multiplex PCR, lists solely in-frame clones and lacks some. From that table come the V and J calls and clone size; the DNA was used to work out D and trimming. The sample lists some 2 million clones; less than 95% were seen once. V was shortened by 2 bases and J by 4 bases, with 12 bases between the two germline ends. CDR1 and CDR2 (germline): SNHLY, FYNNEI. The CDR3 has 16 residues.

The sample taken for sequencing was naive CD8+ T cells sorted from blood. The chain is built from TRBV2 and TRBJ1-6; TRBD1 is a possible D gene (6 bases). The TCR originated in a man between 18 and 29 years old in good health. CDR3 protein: CASSEFSTGYNSPLHF. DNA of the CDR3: TGTGCCAGCAGTGAATTTTCTACAGGGTATAATTCACCCCTCCACTTT.